This T cell receptor beta chain was sequenced in a study of CD8 T cells in ankylosing spondylitis. Study-wide results and caveats: It appeared that ankylosing spondylitis blood was characterized by a TCR beta motif of fewer than ten highly homologous variants. Before this, some motif variants had been reported in reactive arthritis synovial fluid and blood.

This clonotype was found a few times. Its antigen is unidentified. Libraries of TCR beta came from quantitative 5'-RACE with molecular barcodes. TCRdb processed the 5' RACE reads anew with MiXCR; each CDR3 protein has one entry. The sample yields 350,000 or so distinct CDR3 sequences, about 15% seen once. This CDR3 has 14 residues. Trimming shortened V by 6 bases and J by 3 bases, and 14 bases separated the two germline ends. Sequences were obtained from blood, either unsorted or a sorted T cell fraction (not recorded which). V usage is TRBV12-3 or TRBV12-4 and J usage is TRBJ1-1, with TRBD1 as a possible D gene (6 bases). The receptor was isolated from a male donor with ankylosing spondylitis or in good health (not recorded which). This CDR3 reads CASSRGQGYTEAFF. The CDR3 DNA reads TGTGCCAGCAGCAGGGGTCAGGGATACACTGAAGCTTTCTTT.